The following is a T cell receptor (beta chain) sequence with its context. This entry comes from a study of blood T cell repertoires in COVID-19. The overall study: The origin of the acute and convalescent COVID-19 samples was the United States, Italy and Spain. Nucleic acid was either cDNA or gDNA, and it came from T cells, B-cell-depleted T cells, or PBMCs.

Original processing notes: By means of reference gene primer amplification, nucleated cell counts were estimated. TCRdb's copy holds only in-frame clones and misses some; the assay was immunoSEQ multiplex PCR. The V and J calls and clone size were taken over from that table, and D and trimming were inferred from the DNA. The data hold 250,000 or so clones, with over 80% observed a single time. This clonotype was obtained from a woman in her thirties or forties who had recovered from COVID-19. The sample was peripheral blood.

This CDR3 is CASSDSGTGPTVYNSPLHF. The CDR3 nucleotides are TGTGCCAGCAGCGACTCCGGGACAGGGCCAACCGTGTATAATTCACCCCTCCACTTT. The chain links TRBV7-9 to TRBJ1-6, with 9 bases matching TRBD1. There are 19 residues in the CDR3. Germline CDR1 and CDR2: SEHNR and FQNEAQ (reference sequence). The trim removed 5 bases at V and 4 bases at J, leaving 15 bases unmatched.